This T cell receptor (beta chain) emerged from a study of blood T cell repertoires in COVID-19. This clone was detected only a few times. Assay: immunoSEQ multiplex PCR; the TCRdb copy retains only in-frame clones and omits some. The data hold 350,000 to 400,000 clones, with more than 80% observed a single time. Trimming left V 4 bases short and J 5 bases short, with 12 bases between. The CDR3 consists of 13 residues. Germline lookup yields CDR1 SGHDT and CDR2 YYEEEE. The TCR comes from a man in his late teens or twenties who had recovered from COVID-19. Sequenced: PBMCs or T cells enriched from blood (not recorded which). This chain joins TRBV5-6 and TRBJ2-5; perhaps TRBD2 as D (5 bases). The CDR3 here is CASSPQEVETQYF. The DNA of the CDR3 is TGTGCCAGCAGCCCGCAGGAGGTGGAGACCCAGTACTTC.